Following are 8 T cell receptor beta chains from one sample sequenced in a study of cytomegalovirus exposure and HLA in healthy donors. The repertoire was sequenced with immunoSEQ multiplex PCR; TCRdb's copy has only in-frame clones and lacks some. This table holds over 110,000 clones, 85% to 90% found once. Material for sequencing was PBMCs. All receptors derive from a man aged 18 to 29 in good health and CMV-seronegative.

V and J are TRBV19 and TRBJ2-7; 9 positions match TRBD1. The V gene's germline CDR1 is LNHDA and CDR2 SQIVND (reference sequence). V was clipped by 9 bases and J by 5 bases; unmatched bases: 8. The CDR3 consists of 13 residues. DNA for the CDR3: TGTGCCAGCACGGACAGGGGTATAGACGAGCAGTACTTC. As protein: CASTDRGIDEQYF. Looking up the rest from reference TRBV19 and TRBJ2-7 gives the full variable domain: DGGITQSPKYLFRKEGQNVTLSCEQNLNHDAMYWYRQDPGQGLRLIYYSQIVNDFQKGDIAEGYSVSREKKESFPLTVTSAQKNPTAFYLCASTDRGIDEQYFGPGTRLTVT.

The chain uses TRBV7-9 and TRBJ2-7, with TRBD2 as a possible D gene (5 bases). Germline assignment: CDR1 SEHNR and CDR2 FQNEAQ (reference sequence). This CDR3 is 13 amino acids long. Trimming cost V 4 bases and J 1 base, with 8 bases left between them. The CDR3 region is CASSSGNSYEQYF. CDR3 sequence (DNA): TGTGCCAGCAGCTCGGGGAATTCCTACGAGCAGTACTTC.

V is TRBV28 and J is TRBJ2-7; 7 positions match TRBD2. The CDR3 has 14 residues. Germline trimming cut 3 bases from V and 5 bases from J; bases unmatched to any gene: 7. The germline gives CDR1 MDHEN, CDR2 SYDVKM. The CDR3 loop reads CASSFGGSVHEQYF. CDR3 coding DNA: TGTGCCAGCAGTTTTGGCGGGAGCGTCCACGAGCAGTACTTC.

V and J are TRBV5-8 and TRBJ1-2; maybe TRBD1 (5 bases). The length of the CDR3 is 14 residues. V lost 1 base, J lost 0 bases, and 7 bases lay in between. Germline CDR1 reads SGHTS; CDR2 reads YDEGEE. CDR3 amino acids: CASSLTGANYGYTF. The CDR3, as DNA: TGTGCCAGCAGCTTGACAGGCGCTAACTATGGCTACACCTTC.

This clone was counted between two and nine times. The genes are TRBV19 and TRBJ2-2; 12 bases match TRBD2. Germline V CDR1 and CDR2: LNHDA, SQIVND (reference sequence). The J segment lost 6 bases and the V segment lost 3 bases, leaving 2 bases of the junction unmatched. This CDR3 has 15 amino acids. CDR3 DNA sequence: TGTGCCAGTAGTATGCTAGCGGGAGGGTCCGGGGAGCTGTTTTTT. Translated: CASSMLAGGSGELFF.

In its sample, this clone was seen a few times. The chain has TRBV7-2 and TRBJ1-1; a weak D match, TRBD1 (6 bases). This CDR3 contains 14 residues. Germline CDR1 and CDR2: SGHTA and FQGNSA. The V and J ends lost 0 bases and 4 bases respectively, with 9 bases between them. CDR3: CASSLADSFTEAFF. CDR3 sequence (DNA): TGTGCCAGCAGCTTAGCGGACAGCTTCACTGAAGCTTTCTTT.

V gene TRBV11-2 combines with J gene TRBJ2-1; 8 bases map to TRBD2. Germline trimming cut 1 base from V and 5 bases from J; bases unmatched to any gene: 7. The CDR3 runs to 16 residues. CDR1 is SGHAT and CDR2 is FQNNGV in the germline V gene. The CDR3 DNA follows: TGTGCCAGCAGCTTAGTTGCGGGAGGCTATAACAATGAGCAGTTCTTC. Amino acid sequence: CASSLVAGGYNNEQFF.

The chain joins TRBV28 to TRBJ2-2, with unresolved D. The CDR3 consists of 14 residues. V gave up 3 bases and J gave up 4 bases, with 9 bases separating them. Per the germline V gene, CDR1 is MDHEN and CDR2 is SYDVKM. The CDR3 region is CASSLTGSTGELFF. Written as DNA, the CDR3 is TGTGCCAGCAGTTTGACTGGAAGCACCGGGGAGCTGTTTTTT.